Presented here are 13 T cell receptor beta chains from one specimen sequenced in a study of cytomegalovirus exposure and HLA in healthy donors. The PCR employed 60 Vbeta primers together with 13 Jbeta primers. TCRdb's copy holds only in-frame clones and misses some; the assay was immunoSEQ multiplex PCR. This sample's clone table lists over 65,000 clones. Sample: PBMCs. Receptors were obtained from a woman aged 25 to 39 in good health and CMV-seronegative.

The chain is built from TRBV4-2 and TRBJ2-1; TRBD2 matches at 7 bases. V gave up 1 base and J gave up 5 bases; unmatched junction bases: 11. CDR1 is LGHNA and CDR2 is YNFKEQ in the germline V gene. This CDR3 is 17 amino acids long. CDR3 amino acids: CASSQVAAGEPDNEQFF. In DNA form, the CDR3 reads TGTGCCAGCAGCCAAGTTGCGGCGGGGGAGCCTGACAATGAGCAGTTCTTC.

The chain uses TRBV19 and TRBJ2-5; possibly TRBD2 for D (6 bases). The CDR3 extends over 14 amino acids. V was pared by 5 bases and J by 1 base, with 11 bases between. CDR1 and CDR2 (germline): LNHDA, SQIVND (reference sequence). CDR3: CASSPRDFQETQYF. The CDR3, as DNA: TGTGCCAGTAGTCCTAGGGACTTCCAAGAGACCCAGTACTTC. The entire variable domain, with the rest obtained from reference TRBV19 and TRBJ2-5, is as follows: DGGITQSPKYLFRKEGQNVTLSCEQNLNHDAMYWYRQDPGQGLRLIYYSQIVNDFQKGDIAEGYSVSREKKESFPLTVTSAQKNPTAFYLCASSPRDFQETQYFGPGTRLLVL.

The chain recombines TRBV6-5 with TRBJ2-3; a weak D match, TRBD2 (5 bases). The germline V gene has CDR1 MNHEY and CDR2 SVGAGI. The CDR3 has 14 amino acids. Trimming pared 8 bases from V and 0 bases from J, leaving 12 bases between. Written as DNA, the CDR3 is TGTGCCAGCCGAGCGGACCTTAGCACAGATACGCAGTATTTT. It specifies CASRADLSTDTQYF.

J is TRBJ2-1 and V is TRBV7-9, with 13 bases identical to TRBD2. The CDR3 length is 17 residues. V trimming: 1 base; J trimming: 5 bases; junction bases outside the gene matches: 5. Looked up from germline, CDR1 is SEHNR and CDR2 is FQNEAQ (reference sequence). The CDR3 bases are TGTGCCAGCAGCTTAGGAGGGACTAGCGGGAACCACAATGAGCAGTTCTTC. This sequence encodes CASSLGGTSGNHNEQFF.

The gene calls are TRBV30 and TRBJ1-5; TRBD1 aligns across 11 bases. The CDR3 extends over 15 amino acids. V shed 1 base, J shed 6 bases, and the junction held 5 bases outside the gene matches. Looked up from germline, CDR1 is GTSNPN and CDR2 is SVGIG (reference sequence). The DNA for the CDR3 is TGTGCCTGGAGTGGCGGGACAGGGGGAGTTCAGCCCCAGCATTTT. Translation gives CAWSGGTGGVQPQHF.

The rearrangement links TRBV6-1 to TRBJ2-1; a weak D match, TRBD1 (6 bases). V was trimmed by 1 base and J by 4 bases, leaving 11 bases between them. CDR3 size: 15 residues. Germline loops: CDR1 MNHNS, CDR2 SASEGT. For the CDR3, the DNA is TGTGCCAGCAGTGAAGGGACAGTAAATTACAATGAGCAGTTCTTC. This encodes CASSEGTVNYNEQFF.

V is TRBV5-6 and J is TRBJ2-3; 10 bases agree with TRBD2. CDR3 length equals 17 residues. V dropped 2 bases and J dropped 2; count of bases not matched to a gene: 8. Germline CDR1 SGHDT, CDR2 YYEEEE. CDR3 DNA: TGTGCCAGCAGCTTTGAGGGACTAGCGAAAGACACAGATACGCAGTATTTT. Encoded protein: CASSFEGLAKDTDTQYF.

A note on this clone: At one end, the junction sequence differs from germline, possibly due to a read error. The chain links TRBV4-1 to TRBJ1-3; D not certain. Germline V gene data show CDR1 as MGHRA and CDR2 as YSYEKL. This CDR3 contains 15 residues. CDR3 coding DNA: TGCGCCAGCAGCCCAACAGTGGTCTCTGGAAACAACATATATTTT. Translated: CASSPTVVSGNNIYF.

The CDR3 DNA reads TGTGCCAGTAGTCTAGGGACAGGGGGCGCCTACGAGCAGTACTTC. It yields the protein CASSLGTGGAYEQYF. V is TRBV19 and J is TRBJ2-7; TRBD1 matches at 12 bases. Germline V gene sequence: CDR1 LNHDA, CDR2 SQIVND (reference sequence). This CDR3 is 15 amino acids long. J was trimmed by 2 bases and V by 5 bases; bases with no gene match: 4. Drawing the rest from reference TRBV19 and TRBJ2-7, the complete variable domain is DGGITQSPKYLFRKEGQNVTLSCEQNLNHDAMYWYRQDPGQGLRLIYYSQIVNDFQKGDIAEGYSVSREKKESFPLTVTSAQKNPTAFYLCASSLGTGGAYEQYFGPGTRLTVT.

The rearrangement uses TRBV4-1 and TRBJ2-2; D perhaps matches TRBD2 (6 bases). The CDR3 loop spans 16 amino acids. Trimming removed 3 bases from V and 6 bases from J, with 17 bases in between. CDR1 and CDR2 from the germline V gene are MGHRA and YSYEKL. CDR3 amino acids: CASSQGPRGGAGELFF. DNA of the CDR3: TGCGCCAGCAGCCAGGGGCCGCGGGGTGGGGCCGGGGAGCTGTTTTTT.

The chain couples TRBV5-4 to TRBJ2-5; tentative D call: TRBD2 (7 bases). This CDR3 comprises 16 residues. V lost 2 bases, J lost 4 bases, and 18 bases lay in between. Germline values: CDR1 SGHNT, CDR2 YYREEE (reference sequence). The CDR3 region is CASSLGVGGAGETQYF. CDR3 coding DNA: TGTGCCAGCAGCTTAGGGGTAGGGGGGGCCGGAGAGACCCAGTACTTC.

The rearrangement joins TRBV30 to TRBJ1-4; D may be TRBD1 (6 bases). The CDR3 is 12 residues long. Germline V lookup: CDR1 GTSNPN, CDR2 SVGIG (reference sequence). In DNA form, the CDR3 reads TGTGCAACCGGGACACTTGGTGAAAAACTGTTTTTT. It is translated as CATGTLGEKLFF.

The rearrangement links TRBV5-1 to TRBJ2-1; 11 bases match TRBD2. Trimming at V came to 0 bases and at J to 6 bases, leaving 11 bases not matched to a gene. This CDR3 has 18 amino acids. Germline CDR1 reads SGHRS; CDR2 reads YFSETQ. The CDR3 DNA follows: TGCGCCAGCAGCTTGGGGCTAGCGGGAGGTAGTCTGAGCAATGAGCAGTTCTTC. Protein product: CASSLGLAGGSLSNEQFF.